Described below is a single TCR beta chain sequence and its context. Its specificity is unknown. This entry is derived from a study of T cell responses to AZD1222 COVID-19 vaccine. The germline gives CDR1 MGHRA, CDR2 YSYEKL. Trimming took 6 bases from V and 3 from J, leaving 14 bases between them. This CDR3 spans 14 amino acids. Study-wide results and limits: Baseline testing showed seropositivity in only a handful of AZD1222 recipients. Repertoires were sampled only after the peak T cell response. Most donors were white British and more were female, and clonal diversity was possibly underestimated. Spike-specific TCR breadth and depth were elevated following two AZD1222 doses.

Only in-frame clones appear in the TCRdb table, and some are missing; sequencing was by immunoSEQ multiplex PCR. The profile shows 150,000 to 200,000 clones, 90% of them singletons. V and J are TRBV4-1 and TRBJ1-2; D may be TRBD1 (5 bases). Sequenced here: peripheral blood, sampled 28 days after the second dose of the MenACWY control vaccine. The clonotype comes from an adult who received the MenACWY meningococcal vaccine as a control. For the CDR3, the DNA is TGCGCCAGCAGTCCCGGGGGATTGGACTATGGCTACACCTTC. Its protein is CASSPGGLDYGYTF.